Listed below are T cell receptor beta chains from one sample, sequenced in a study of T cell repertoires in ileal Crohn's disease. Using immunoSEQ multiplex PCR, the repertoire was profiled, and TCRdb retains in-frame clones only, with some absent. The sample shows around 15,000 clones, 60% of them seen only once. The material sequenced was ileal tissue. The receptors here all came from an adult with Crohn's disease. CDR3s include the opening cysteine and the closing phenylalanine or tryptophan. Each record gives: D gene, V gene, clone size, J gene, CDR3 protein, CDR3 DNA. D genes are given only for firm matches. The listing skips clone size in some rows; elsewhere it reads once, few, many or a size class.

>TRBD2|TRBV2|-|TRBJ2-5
CASSEGGLAGGTEETQYF
TGTGCCAGCAGTGAGGGAGGACTAGCGGGAGGGACTGAAGAGACCCAGTACTTC
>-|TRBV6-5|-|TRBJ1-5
CASSYSPPPGNQPQHF
TGTGCCAGCAGTTACTCACCCCCCCCAGGCAATCAGCCCCAGCATTTT
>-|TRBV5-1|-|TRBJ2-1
CASSLARNEQFF
TGCGCCAGCAGCTTGGCCCGGAATGAGCAGTTCTTC
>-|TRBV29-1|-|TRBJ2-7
CSVEANNYEQYF
TGCAGCGTTGAGGCCAATAACTACGAGCAGTACTTC
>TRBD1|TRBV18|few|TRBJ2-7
CASSPGTGDEQYF
TGTGCCAGCTCACCGGGGACAGGGGACGAGCAGTACTTC
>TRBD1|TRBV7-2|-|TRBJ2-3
CASSSRDRGPDTQYF
TGTGCCAGCAGCTCCCGGGACAGGGGGCCAGATACGCAGTATTTT
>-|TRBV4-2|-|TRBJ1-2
CASSQESRFGGDGYTF
TGTGCCAGCAGCCAAGAGTCCCGATTCGGGGGAGATGGCTACACCTTC
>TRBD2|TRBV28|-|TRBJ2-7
CASSIRTSGAYEQYF
TGTGCCAGCAGCATAAGGACTAGCGGAGCCTACGAGCAGTACTTC
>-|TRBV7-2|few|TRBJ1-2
CASMDGENNYGYTF
TGTGCCAGTATGGACGGGGAGAATAACTATGGCTACACCTTC
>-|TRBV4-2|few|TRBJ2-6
CASSPGAGANVLTF
TGTGCCAGCAGCCCGGGGGCTGGGGCCAACGTCCTGACTTTC
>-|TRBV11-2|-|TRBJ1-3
CASSLGAYRVSGNTIYF
TGTGCCAGCAGCTTAGGGGCATACAGGGTCTCTGGAAACACCATATATTTT
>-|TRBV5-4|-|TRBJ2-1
CATSAFRGTSSYNEQFF
TGTGCCACGTCCGCGTTCAGGGGAACAAGCTCCTACAATGAGCAGTTCTTC
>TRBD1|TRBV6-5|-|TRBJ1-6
CASSSLGQGLGTPLHF
TGTGCCAGCAGTTCTCTGGGACAGGGTCTAGGGACACCCCTCCACTTT
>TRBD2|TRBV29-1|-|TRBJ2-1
CSVELGGGTYNEQFF
TGCAGCGTTGAATTGGGCGGGGGGACCTACAATGAGCAGTTCTTC
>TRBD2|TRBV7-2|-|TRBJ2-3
CASSLSSGYTDTQYF
TGTGCCAGCAGCTTATCTAGCGGGTACACAGATACGCAGTATTTT
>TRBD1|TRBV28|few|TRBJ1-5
CASTPRGQTRQPQHF
TGTGCCAGCACCCCCAGGGGGCAGACGAGACAGCCCCAGCATTTT
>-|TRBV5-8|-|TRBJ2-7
CASSSLGLSYEQYF
TGTGCCAGCAGCTCACTTGGACTCTCCTACGAGCAGTACTTC
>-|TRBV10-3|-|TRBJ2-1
CATRGPAYNEQFF
TGTGCCACCCGCGGGCCAGCTTACAATGAGCAGTTCTTC
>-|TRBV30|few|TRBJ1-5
CAWSRQTGQPQHF
TGTGCCTGGTCCCGACAGACGGGTCAGCCCCAGCATTTT
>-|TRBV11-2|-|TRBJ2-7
CASANYEQYF
TGTGCCAGCGCTAACTACGAGCAGTACTTC
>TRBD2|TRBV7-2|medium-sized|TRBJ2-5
CASSRTRYFQETQYF
TGTGCCAGCAGCAGGACTAGGTACTTCCAAGAGACCCAGTACTTC
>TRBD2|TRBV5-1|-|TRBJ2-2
CASSLRREYTGELFF
TGCGCCAGCAGCTTGAGGCGGGAGTACACCGGGGAGCTGTTTTTT
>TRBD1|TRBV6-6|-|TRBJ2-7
CASSYSNDRGEQYF
TGTGCCAGCAGTTACTCCAACGACAGGGGCGAGCAGTACTTC
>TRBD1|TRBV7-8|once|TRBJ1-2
CASSLTRQGGGYTF
TGTGCCAGCAGCTTAACAAGACAGGGTGGTGGCTACACCTTC
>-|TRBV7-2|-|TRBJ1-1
CASSLVVAAGTEAFF
TGTGCCAGCAGCTTAGTGGTCGCTGCCGGCACTGAAGCTTTCTTT
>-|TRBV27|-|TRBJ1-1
CASRPDRGLMNTEAFF
TGTGCCAGCAGGCCTGACAGAGGCCTAATGAACACTGAAGCTTTCTTT
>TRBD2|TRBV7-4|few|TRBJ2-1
CASSSPLLAGGRNEQFF
TGTGCCAGCAGCTCCCCCCTACTAGCGGGAGGGCGAAATGAGCAGTTCTTC
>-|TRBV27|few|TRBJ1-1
CASSFRVEMRAFF
TGTGCCAGCAGTTTCAGGGTGGAGATGCGAGCTTTCTTT
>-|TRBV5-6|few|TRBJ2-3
CASSLRGRSTDTQYF
TGTGCCAGCAGCTTGCGGGGGAGGAGCACAGATACGCAGTATTTT
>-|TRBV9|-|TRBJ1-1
CASSVAGDTEAFF
TGTGCCAGCAGCGTAGCCGGGGACACTGAAGCTTTCTTT
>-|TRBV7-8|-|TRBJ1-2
CASSLASAGKNGYTF
TGTGCCAGCAGCTTAGCGTCGGCAGGGAAGAATGGCTACACCTTC
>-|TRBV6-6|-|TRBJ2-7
CASSYDWSSYEQYF
TGTGCCAGCAGTTACGACTGGAGCTCCTACGAGCAGTACTTC
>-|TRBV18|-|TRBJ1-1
CASSRDRGTNTEAFF
TGTGCCAGCTCACGTGATAGGGGAACGAACACTGAAGCTTTCTTT
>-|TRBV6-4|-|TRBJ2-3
CASSDSTTGSDTQYF
TGTGCCAGCAGTGACTCGACAACAGGGTCAGATACGCAGTATTTT
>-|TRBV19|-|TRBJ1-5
CASLPTLASQPQHF
TGTGCCAGTTTACCTACCCTCGCAAGTCAGCCCCAGCATTTT
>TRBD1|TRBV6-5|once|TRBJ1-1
CASSKRQGARTEAFF
TGTGCCAGCAGTAAACGACAGGGGGCTAGGACTGAAGCTTTCTTT
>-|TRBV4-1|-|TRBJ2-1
CASSQGRPGGFWFF
TGCGCCAGCAGCCAAGGACGGCCCGGGGGTTTTTGGTTCTTC